Sequencing of this T cell receptor beta chain was carried out in a study of blood T cell repertoires in COVID-19. Overall study context: COVID-19 samples collected from the United States, Italy and Spain covered acute and convalescent phases.

CDR3 length: 24 residues. This clone was detected only once. Authors' analysis steps: Amplification of reference gene primers was used by the study to estimate nucleated cell counts. The data were produced by immunoSEQ multiplex PCR, yet TCRdb's version contains in-frame clones alone and is incomplete. From that table come the V and J calls and clone size; the DNA was used to work out D and trimming. The sample yields under 300,000 clones, about 88% seen once. The receptor was isolated from a woman aged 40 to 50 who had recovered from COVID-19. The sequencing input was peripheral blood. The rearrangement joins TRBV21-1 to TRBJ1-3; the table's D gene call, TRBD1, was not cross checked with the DNA. TRBV21-1 is marked as a pseudogene. CDR3 in amino acids: CASSNWVNRRDRRHLVNSGNTIYF. As DNA, the CDR3 is TGTGCCAGCAGCAATTGGGTCAACAGAAGAGACAGGCGCCACTTAGTCAACTCTGGAAACACCATATATTTT.